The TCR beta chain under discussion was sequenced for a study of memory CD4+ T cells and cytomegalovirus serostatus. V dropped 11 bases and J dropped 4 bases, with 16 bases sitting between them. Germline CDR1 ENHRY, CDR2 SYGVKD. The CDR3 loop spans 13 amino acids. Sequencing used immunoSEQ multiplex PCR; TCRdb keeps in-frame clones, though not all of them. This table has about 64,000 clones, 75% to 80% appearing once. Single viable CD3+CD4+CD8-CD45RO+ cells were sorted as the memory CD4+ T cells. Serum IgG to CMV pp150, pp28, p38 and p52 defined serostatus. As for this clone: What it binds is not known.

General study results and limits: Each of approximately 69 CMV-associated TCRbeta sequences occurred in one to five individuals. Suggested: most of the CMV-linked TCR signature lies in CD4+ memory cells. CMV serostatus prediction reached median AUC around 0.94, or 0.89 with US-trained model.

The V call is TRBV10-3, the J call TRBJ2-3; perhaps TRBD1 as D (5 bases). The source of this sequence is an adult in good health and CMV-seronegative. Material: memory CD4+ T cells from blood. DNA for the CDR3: TGTGCCTCCTTAGGGGAACTACCAGATACGCAGTATTTT. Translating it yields CASLGELPDTQYF.